This entry describes one T cell receptor (beta chain). Original handling: Estimated nucleated cell counts came from reference gene primer amplification. Sequencing used immunoSEQ multiplex PCR; TCRdb keeps in-frame clones, though not all of them. V, J and clone size were drawn from that table, and D and trimming were deduced from the DNA. The sample carries 63,000 or so clones, approximately 90% recorded once. This CDR3 has 16 residues. CDR1 SGHNT and CDR2 YENEEA come from the germline V gene. V lost 5 bases to trimming and J lost 6 bases; unmatched junction nucleotides: 8. The data are from a study of blood T cell repertoires in COVID-19. The wider study: Acute-phase and convalescent COVID-19 samples originated in the United States, Italy and Spain. PBMCs, B-cell-depleted T cells, or T cells were the source of the cDNA or gDNA that made up the material.

This sequence joins TRBV11-3 and TRBJ2-3; TRBD2 matches 13 bases. The origin of this receptor is an older man with active COVID-19. The sample taken for sequencing was peripheral blood. CDR3 amino acids: CASSTRTSGSGDTQYF. CDR3 nucleotides: TGTGCCAGCAGCACCCGGACTAGCGGGAGTGGGGATACGCAGTATTTT.